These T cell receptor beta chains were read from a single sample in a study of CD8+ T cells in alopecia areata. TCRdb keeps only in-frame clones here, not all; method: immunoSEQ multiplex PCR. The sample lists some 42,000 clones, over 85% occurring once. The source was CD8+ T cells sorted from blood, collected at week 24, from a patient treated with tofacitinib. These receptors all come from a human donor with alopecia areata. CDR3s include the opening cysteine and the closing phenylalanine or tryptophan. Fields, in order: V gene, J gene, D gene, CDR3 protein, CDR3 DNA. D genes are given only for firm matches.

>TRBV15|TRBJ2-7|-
CATSRAAGDSYEQYF
TGTGCCACCAGCAGAGCCGCAGGGGACTCCTACGAGCAGTACTTC
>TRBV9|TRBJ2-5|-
CASSPEILTETQYF
TGTGCCAGCAGCCCTGAGATATTAACGGAGACCCAGTACTTC
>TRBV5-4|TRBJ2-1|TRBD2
CASSPSGGAHNEQFF
TGTGCCAGCAGCCCCAGCGGGGGGGCTCACAATGAGCAGTTCTTC
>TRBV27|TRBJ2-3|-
CASSPHSGTSTDTQYF
TGTGCCAGCAGTCCCCATAGCGGAACTAGCACAGATACGCAGTATTTT
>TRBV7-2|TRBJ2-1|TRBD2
CASSQLAGGSYNEQFF
TGTGCCAGCAGCCAATTAGCGGGGGGCTCCTACAATGAGCAGTTCTTC
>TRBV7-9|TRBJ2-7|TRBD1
CASSLERQGSYEQYF
TGTGCCAGCAGCTTAGAGAGACAGGGCTCCTACGAGCAGTACTTC
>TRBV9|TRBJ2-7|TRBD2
CASSPSGGAYEQYF
TGTGCCAGCAGCCCCAGCGGGGGGGCCTACGAGCAGTACTTC
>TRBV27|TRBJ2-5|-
CASSPLLGTETQYF
TGTGCCAGCAGTCCCCTTCTTGGGACAGAGACCCAGTACTTC
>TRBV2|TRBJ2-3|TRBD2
CASSAPRLAGGSYPTDTQYF
TGTGCCAGCAGCGCTCCACGACTAGCGGGGGGCTCCTACCCCACAGATACGCAGTATTTT
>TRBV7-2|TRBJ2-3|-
CASSFQDLRTDTQYF
TGTGCCAGCAGCTTTCAAGATCTCCGCACAGATACGCAGTATTTT
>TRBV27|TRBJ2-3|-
CASSFLFGGADTQYF
TGTGCCAGCAGTTTCCTGTTCGGAGGGGCGGATACGCAGTATTTT
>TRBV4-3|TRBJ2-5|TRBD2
CASSPRALAGEETQYF
TGCGCCAGCAGCCCCAGAGCGCTAGCGGGGGAAGAGACCCAGTACTTC
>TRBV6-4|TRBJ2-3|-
CASSGSGGADTQYF
TGTGCCAGCAGTGGTAGCGGAGGAGCAGATACGCAGTATTTT
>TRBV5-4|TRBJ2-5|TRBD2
CASSLGTSGVQETQYF
TGTGCCAGCAGCCTGGGGACTAGCGGGGTTCAAGAGACCCAGTACTTC
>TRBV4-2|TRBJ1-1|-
CASSRDTGMTNKYEAFF
TGTGCCAGCAGCCGTGATACAGGAATGACAAATAAATATGAAGCTTTCTTT
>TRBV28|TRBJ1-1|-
CASSLRPINPGATEAFF
TGTGCCAGCAGTTTGCGACCTATAAACCCAGGGGCCACTGAAGCTTTCTTT
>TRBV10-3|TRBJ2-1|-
CAISESGPGQNEQFF
TGTGCCATCAGTGAGTCCGGCCCTGGACAGAACGAGCAGTTCTTC
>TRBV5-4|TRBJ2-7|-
CASSPSWAGPYEQYF
TGCGCCAGCAGCCCCTCTTGGGCAGGGCCCTACGAGCAGTACTTC
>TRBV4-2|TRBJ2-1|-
CASSQDGGTTYNEQFF
TGTGCCAGCAGCCAGGACGGGGGGACAACCTACAATGAGCAGTTCTTC
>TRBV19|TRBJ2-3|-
CASSLAGLDTQYF
TGTGCCAGTAGTTTGGCGGGGCTAGATACGCAGTATTTT
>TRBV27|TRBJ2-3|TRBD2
CASSLSYSGGPRTDTQYF
TGTGCCAGCAGTTTATCCTATAGCGGGGGACCTCGCACAGATACGCAGTATTTT
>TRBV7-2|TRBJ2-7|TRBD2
CASRSGGAYEQYF
TGTGCCAGTAGAAGCGGGGGGGCTTACGAGCAGTACTTC
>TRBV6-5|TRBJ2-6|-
CASSYAAGSGANVLTF
TGTGCCAGCAGTTACGCGGCAGGCTCTGGGGCCAACGTCCTGACTTTC
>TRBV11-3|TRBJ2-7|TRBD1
CASSNRDRGVDEQYF
TGTGCCAGCAGCAACCGGGACAGGGGGGTAGACGAGCAGTACTTC
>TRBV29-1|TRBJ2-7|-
CSVIRGSRMGEQYF
TGCAGCGTTATACGAGGGTCGAGGATGGGCGAGCAGTACTTC
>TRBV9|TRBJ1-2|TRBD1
CASSGTGAYGYTF
TGTGCCAGCAGCGGTACAGGGGCCTACGGCTACACCTTC
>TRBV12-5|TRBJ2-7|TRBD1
CASGTSTGTGSYEQYF
TGTGCTAGTGGTACCTCCACCGGGACAGGGAGCTACGAGCAGTACTTC
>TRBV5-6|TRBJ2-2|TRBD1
CASSPTGFTLGELFF
TGTGCCAGCAGCCCGACAGGGTTCACCCTCGGGGAGCTGTTTTTT
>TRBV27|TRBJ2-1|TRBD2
CASSWSSGGNNEQFF
TGTGCCAGCAGTTGGTCTAGCGGGGGCAACAATGAGCAGTTCTTC
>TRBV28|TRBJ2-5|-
CASSTLGYRQETQYF
TGTGCCAGCAGTACCCTCGGGTATCGCCAAGAGACCCAGTACTTC
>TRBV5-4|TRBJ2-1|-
CASSFLTEKFF
TGTGCCAGCAGCTTTTTAACAGAAAAGTTCTTC
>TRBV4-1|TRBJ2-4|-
CASSRVVEAKNIQYF
TGCGCCAGCAGTCGTGTTGTAGAGGCCAAAAACATTCAGTACTTC